This T cell receptor (beta chain) was identified during a study of shared clonotypes between healthy human individuals (TCRdb year 2020). Regarding the complete study: A few men and a couple of women, aged 18 to 49 years, made up the cohort. Each donor's leukapheresis produced roughly between about 0.9 and 9.5 billion PBMCs. To estimate repertoire size and how much clonotypes are shared between individuals, the study performed deep sequencing of blood TCR repertoires from roughly five healthy adults. For each donor, three plates each were used for CD4 naive and CD4 memory, two plates were used for CD8 naive, and one plate was used for CD8 memory. Libraries were prepared and TCR repertoires were sequenced by different laboratories using diverse techniques, in order to increase sequencing depth and limit assay-specific biases.

Using the deep immunoSEQ assay, TCR CDR3 regions were amplified from genomic DNA by multiplex PCR. Extracted genomic DNA from each cell subset was spread evenly across all wells of several immunoSEQ 96-well plates, with each plate serving as a replicate. For sorted subsets, around 200 ng genomic DNA, equal to approximately 30,000 T cell genomes, was loaded into each replicate PCR. Purified libraries were measured with a Qubit 3.0 fluorometer, size-checked on a Bioanalyzer 2100, and measured again with the KAPA Library Quantification kit. A separate single-read 150-cycle Illumina NextSeq 550 flow cell was used to sequence each immunoSEQ 96-well plate. The original pipeline was this. The immunoSEQ output contained only junctional sequences without quality scores, so filtering could not match that applied to full-length reads. Sequences were annotated with PyIR, a Python wrapper for IgBLAST v1.9, and V/J genes and CDR3 were assigned using IMGT germline references. Reads with weak V/J assignments (E-value above 1e-6), missing CDR3, stop codons, out-of-frame junctions, or ambiguous translated residues were removed. V3J clonotypes were defined by identical inferred V gene, J gene, and CDR3 amino acid sequence. To compute the percentage overlap between repertoires, the number of shared unique clonotypes was divided by the size of the smaller repertoire. RTK rarefaction, the Chao1 estimator, and Recon v2.1 estimates of unobserved clonotypes were used to assess repertoire richness. Generation probabilities were computed with OLGA for all TCRbeta clonotypes obtained by the gDNA method from several donors. What TCRdb holds here is the immuneACCESS table cut down to in-frame rearrangements. Part of the clones is not present; checked against another copy, under half of the missing clones reflect an unresolved V gene, and the others are unexplained. The V and J calls and the clone size are those of that table, but D and trimming were determined from the DNA. The table for this sample lists just over 2,000,000 clones; less than 95% of them were counted only once. Around 1.1% of the sample comes from the top ten.

Here is what the overall study found, with its caveats: Sampling was restricted to blood, and TCR repertoires in tissue are likely to differ from TCR repertoires in blood. Pairwise subsampling indicated that sequencing depth was expected to affect the degree of clonotype sharing among donors. Rarefaction of sorted-subset datasets indicated incomplete sequencing despite the large sequencing depth. Naive subsets generally had larger estimated clonotype richness than memory subsets did. About 5% of naive CD4, around 3.5% of naive CD8, around 2.3% of memory CD4, and around 0.4% of memory CD8 clonotypes were shared across several donors. Clonotypes shared by all four sorted-subset donors showed higher generation probabilities than non-shared clonotypes. Because the study included only a small number of donors, the genetic and exposure-history diversity represented was limited.

CD8 naive samples consisted of CD45RO-negative cells that were positively selected for CCR7, yielding a CD45RA+CCR7+ population without TemRA cells. The donors were healthy, HIV-negative adults who had no recently reported acute infections or vaccinations. All donors were Caucasian adults living in Nashville, Tennessee, USA. After blood collection by leukapheresis, PBMCs were isolated using Ficoll-Histopaque density gradient centrifugation and then cryopreserved in the vapor phase of liquid nitrogen. Analytical flow cytometry was used to check the purity and quantity of every magnetically sorted T cell population. From each sorted fraction, genomic DNA was isolated and quantified by UV absorbance on a Nanodrop 2000c. The germline V and J ends show losses of 6 bases and 7 bases respectively, and no gene match explains 14 bases of the junction. Taken from the germline V gene, the CDR1 and CDR2 loops are ENHRY and SYGVKD. Including the terminal cysteine and phenylalanine, the CDR3 comprises 16 residues. Only the CDR3 part of the read is kept: 48 bases, read in frame from the first base.

Worth noting for this clone: Its cognate antigen has yet to be identified. It has no much larger one-base neighbor in the sample; base qualities were not kept.

Recombination connected TRBV10-3 to TRBJ1-4, with 7 middle bases fitting TRBD1. Sample: naive CD8+ T cells sorted from blood. The cell subset or site tag for this specimen amounts to: CD45RA+CCR7+. The receptor was derived from a man younger than 35 in good health. The nucleotide sequence is given as TGTGCCATCAGCTCCCTCCAGACAGGGTCAGGTGAAAAACTGTTTTTT. It translates to CAISSLQTGSGEKLFF.